This is a list of T cell receptor beta chains from one sample in a study of beta chain features in type 1 diabetes. Sequencing was performed with immunoSEQ multiplex PCR; in TCRdb, only in-frame clones are kept and a portion is missing. The data show hundreds of thousands of clones, approximately 15% seen once. Specimen: naive CD4+ T cells from blood. The receptor set was obtained from a man aged 18 to 29 with type 1 diabetes. CDR3s include the opening cysteine and the closing phenylalanine or tryptophan. Each record gives: V gene, clone size, D gene, J gene, CDR3 DNA, CDR3 protein. The D gene is left open where the match is weak. Size tells how often a clone was seen (once, few, many) or the class of an expanded clone, and some rows leave it out.

TRBV7-9	.	.	TRBJ2-1	TGTGCCAGCAGCTTAGATAACAATGAGCAGTTCTTC	CASSLDNNEQFF
TRBV9	.	TRBD2	TRBJ2-6	TGTGCCAGCAGCGTAGCTCTTACGACTAGCGGGGTCTCTGGGGCCAACGTCCTGACTTTC	CASSVALTTSGVSGANVLTF
TRBV5-1	few	.	TRBJ2-5	TGCGCCAGCAGCTTCCCTACCCCAGGGGCGCCTCACGTCGCCCAGTACTTC	CASSFPTPGAPHVAQYF
TRBV7-9	few	.	TRBJ1-2	TGTGCCAGCAGCTTAGTGTCGCGGGAGATCTATGGCTACACCTTC	CASSLVSREIYGYTF
TRBV9	.	.	TRBJ1-2	TGTGCCAGCAGCCCCGTCCCTAAGCCACCTTCAAACTATGGCTACACCTTC	CASSPVPKPPSNYGYTF
TRBV9	.	.	TRBJ2-5	TGTGCCAGCAGCCCCCGGGTAGGCCAAGAGACCCAGTACTTC	CASSPRVGQETQYF
TRBV9	.	.	TRBJ1-3	TGTGCCAGCCGGGGAGGCGTCGGCTCTGGAAACACCATATATTTT	CASRGGVGSGNTIYF
TRBV5-6	.	.	TRBJ1-1	TGTGCCAGCAGAACCACCAGGGAGGGCACTGAAGCTTTCTTT	CASRTTREGTEAFF
TRBV5-6	few	.	TRBJ2-7	TGTGCCAGCAGCTTGGTGGGCCAGCAGTACTTC	CASSLVGQQYF
TRBV6-6	.	.	TRBJ2-5	TGTGCCAGCATCTCCGGGGGTACAGGGACCCAGTACTTC	CASISGGTGTQYF
TRBV6-1	.	TRBD2	TRBJ2-3	TGTGCCAGCAGTGAAGGGACTAGATACACAGATACGCAGTATTTT	CASSEGTRYTDTQYF
TRBV5-4	few	.	TRBJ2-2	TGTGCCAGCAGCCCCCCTACGGGGTACCTCTCCGGGGAGCTGTTTTTT	CASSPPTGYLSGELFF
TRBV5-1	.	TRBD2	TRBJ2-3	TGCGCCAGCAGCCAGGGACTAGCGGGAGGCACAGATACGCAGTATTTT	CASSQGLAGGTDTQYF
TRBV5-4	.	.	TRBJ1-1	TGTGCCAGCAGCTCCCGTCCCGTTGGGACAACTGAAGCTTTCTTT	CASSSRPVGTTEAFF
TRBV18	.	.	TRBJ1-1	TGTGCCAGCTCGTCGACTCACCAGAACACTGAAGCTTTCTTT	CASSSTHQNTEAFF
TRBV21-1	once	.	TRBJ2-1	TGTGCCAGCAGCAAGGTGAAGGATGGCCTTCCGGGGGATGAGCAGTTCTTC	CASSKVKDGLPGDEQFF
TRBV9	.	.	TRBJ2-1	TGTGCCAGCAGCGTAGGAGCAGGGTCTCACAATGAGCAGTTCTTC	CASSVGAGSHNEQFF
TRBV11-2	few	TRBD2	TRBJ2-1	TGTGCCAGCAGCACGGGACTAGCGGGAGGCAACAATGAGCAGTTCTTC	CASSTGLAGGNNEQFF
TRBV9	few	.	TRBJ1-4	TGTGCCAGCAGCGTAGCTACAGGAGATAATGAAAAACTGTTTTTT	CASSVATGDNEKLFF
TRBV7-9	few	.	TRBJ2-3	TGTGCCAGCAGCTTAGCCTGGGACTCCCTCACAGATACGCAGTATTTT	CASSLAWDSLTDTQYF
TRBV28	few	TRBD1	TRBJ2-1	TGTGCCAGCAATGGGTCGGGACAGGGTGGGTTCTTC	CASNGSGQGGFF
TRBV10-3	few	.	TRBJ2-5	TGTGCCATCAGTTGGACAGCCCAAGAGACCCAGTACTTC	CAISWTAQETQYF
TRBV6-5	.	TRBD1	TRBJ1-1	TGTGCCAGCAGTTGGGGACAGGGAGGTACTGAAGCTTTCTTT	CASSWGQGGTEAFF